A selection of T cell receptor beta chains follows, all from one sample in a study of shared clonotypes between healthy human individuals. The data were produced by immunoSEQ multiplex PCR, yet TCRdb's version contains in-frame clones alone and is incomplete. This sample yields about 96,000 clones, of which roughly half are seen a single time; around 15% belongs to the top ten. Sequencing was done on a sample of PBMCs. The receptors shown here come from a woman aged 40 to 50 in good health. Some clones in this sample may be carry-over from other donors' samples. Both conserved end residues are part of each CDR3. Fields, in order: J gene, clone size, V gene, D gene, CDR3 DNA, CDR3 protein. The D gene is left open where the match is weak. Expanded clones are given a class, and other clones once, few, many or no size at all.

j_gene: TRBJ1-1; abundance: many; v_gene: TRBV5-1; d_gene: -; CDR3nt: TGCGCCAGCAGCTTGGGCACTGAAGCTTTCTTT; CDR3aa: CASSLGTEAFF
j_gene: TRBJ1-1; abundance: -; v_gene: TRBV27; d_gene: -; CDR3nt: TGTGCCAGCAGTCCACTTTACCGGGCCATTCACAACACTGAAGCTTTCTTT; CDR3aa: CASSPLYRAIHNTEAFF
j_gene: TRBJ1-1; abundance: few; v_gene: TRBV2; d_gene: -; CDR3nt: TGTGCCAGTTACCCGGGACCGAAGAACACTGAAGCTTTCTTT; CDR3aa: CASYPGPKNTEAFF
j_gene: TRBJ1-1; abundance: -; v_gene: TRBV29-1; d_gene: TRBD1; CDR3nt: TGCAGCGTTAGAACAGGGGGCAACACTGAAGCTTTCTTT; CDR3aa: CSVRTGGNTEAFF
j_gene: TRBJ2-5; abundance: many; v_gene: TRBV7-6; d_gene: TRBD2; CDR3nt: TGTGCCAGCAGCTTAGCGCGGGAGGCTCCGGGGGAGACCCAGTACTTC; CDR3aa: CASSLAREAPGETQYF
j_gene: TRBJ1-2; abundance: -; v_gene: TRBV9; d_gene: TRBD1; CDR3nt: TGTGCCAGCGGGACAGGGGGGAGTGAGACCTTC; CDR3aa: CASGTGGSETF
j_gene: TRBJ2-7; abundance: many; v_gene: TRBV28; d_gene: -; CDR3nt: TGTGCCAGCAGTGGGGGACAACTCCGGAACGAGCAGTACTTC; CDR3aa: CASSGGQLRNEQYF
j_gene: TRBJ2-7; abundance: few; v_gene: TRBV13; d_gene: TRBD2; CDR3nt: TGTGCCAGCAGCTTAACCTTCGGGAGGGATTACTACGAGCAGTACTTC; CDR3aa: CASSLTFGRDYYEQYF
j_gene: TRBJ2-7; abundance: few; v_gene: TRBV5-1; d_gene: TRBD1; CDR3nt: TGCGCCAGCAGTTTGGACAGGCTCAGAGAGCAGTACTTC; CDR3aa: CASSLDRLREQYF
j_gene: TRBJ2-3; abundance: -; v_gene: TRBV30; d_gene: -; CDR3nt: TGTGCCTGGAGTGTAAAGGTAGCGGTAGGCTACACAGATACGCAGTATTTT; CDR3aa: CAWSVKVAVGYTDTQYF
j_gene: TRBJ2-1; abundance: few; v_gene: TRBV30; d_gene: -; CDR3nt: TGTGCCTGGACTCCAGACTACAATGAGCAGTTCTTC; CDR3aa: CAWTPDYNEQFF
j_gene: TRBJ2-1; abundance: -; v_gene: TRBV4-2; d_gene: -; CDR3nt: TGTGCCAGCAGCCAAGACTACCTGGACATATACAATGAGCAGTTCTTC; CDR3aa: CASSQDYLDIYNEQFF
j_gene: TRBJ2-3; abundance: many; v_gene: TRBV4-2; d_gene: TRBD2; CDR3nt: TGTGCCAGCAGCCTCGGACTAGCGGAGGGAGATACGCAGTATTTT; CDR3aa: CASSLGLAEGDTQYF
j_gene: TRBJ1-3; abundance: -; v_gene: TRBV9; d_gene: -; CDR3nt: TGTGCCAGCAGCGTAGTGTCAGGGGCCGACACCATATATTTT; CDR3aa: CASSVVSGADTIYF
j_gene: TRBJ1-2; abundance: -; v_gene: TRBV30; d_gene: -; CDR3nt: TGTGCCTGGAGTAACCAAGGGGTGCGGAACTTC; CDR3aa: CAWSNQGVRNF
j_gene: TRBJ2-1; abundance: -; v_gene: TRBV30; d_gene: -; CDR3nt: TGTGCCTGGAGTGTAGCGGGTGAGCAGTTCTTC; CDR3aa: CAWSVAGEQFF
j_gene: TRBJ2-6; abundance: -; v_gene: TRBV2; d_gene: -; CDR3nt: TGTGCCAGCAGGGTGGTTTCTGGGGCCAACGTCCTGACTTTC; CDR3aa: CASRVVSGANVLTF
j_gene: TRBJ2-3; abundance: -; v_gene: TRBV29-1; d_gene: -; CDR3nt: TGCAGCGTTGGACAGGCCTACACAGATACGCAGTATTTT; CDR3aa: CSVGQAYTDTQYF
j_gene: TRBJ2-7; abundance: -; v_gene: TRBV5-1; d_gene: -; CDR3nt: TGCGCCAGCAGCTTGGAGTCTAGCGCGCTCGAGCAGTACTTC; CDR3aa: CASSLESSALEQYF
j_gene: TRBJ2-7; abundance: -; v_gene: TRBV4-2; d_gene: TRBD1; CDR3nt: TGTGCCAGCAGCCAAGCGGGACAGGGTGGCCACGAGCAGTACTTC; CDR3aa: CASSQAGQGGHEQYF
j_gene: TRBJ2-7; abundance: many; v_gene: TRBV5-6; d_gene: -; CDR3nt: TGTGCCAGCAGCGAGATGTCAGGGGAATCCTACGAGCAGTACTTC; CDR3aa: CASSEMSGESYEQYF
j_gene: TRBJ2-6; abundance: -; v_gene: TRBV28; d_gene: TRBD1; CDR3nt: TGTGCCAGCAGGCCACAGGGGGCTGGGGCCAACGTCCTGACTTTC; CDR3aa: CASRPQGAGANVLTF
j_gene: TRBJ2-1; abundance: many; v_gene: TRBV10-2; d_gene: -; CDR3nt: TGCGCCAGCCGCCGGGACATCGACAATGAGCAGTTCTTC; CDR3aa: CASRRDIDNEQFF
j_gene: TRBJ1-4; abundance: many; v_gene: TRBV7-2; d_gene: -; CDR3nt: TGTGCCAGCAGCCCCGACAGACGCGAAAAACTGTTTTTT; CDR3aa: CASSPDRREKLFF
j_gene: TRBJ2-3; abundance: many; v_gene: TRBV28; d_gene: -; CDR3nt: TGTGCCAGCAGTACACGACCATTCCGCACAGATACGCAGTATTTT; CDR3aa: CASSTRPFRTDTQYF
j_gene: TRBJ1-4; abundance: few; v_gene: TRBV5-5; d_gene: -; CDR3nt: TGTGCCAGCAGTTTCCGGGCCAATAATGAAAAACTGTTTTTT; CDR3aa: CASSFRANNEKLFF
j_gene: TRBJ2-5; abundance: -; v_gene: TRBV15; d_gene: -; CDR3nt: TGTGCCACCAGCAGTGGAACTGAGACCCAGTACTTC; CDR3aa: CATSSGTETQYF
j_gene: TRBJ1-5; abundance: -; v_gene: TRBV9; d_gene: TRBD1; CDR3nt: TGTGCCAGCAGCCCCGGCCTAGATCAGGGGGCTTTGGCTCAGCCCCAGCATTTT; CDR3aa: CASSPGLDQGALAQPQHF
j_gene: TRBJ2-7; abundance: many; v_gene: TRBV27; d_gene: -; CDR3nt: TGTGCCAGCAGTCTCGCCGGGACACCACCCTACGAGCAGTACTTC; CDR3aa: CASSLAGTPPYEQYF
j_gene: TRBJ2-1; abundance: -; v_gene: TRBV27; d_gene: TRBD2; CDR3nt: TGTGCCAGCAGTCCATGGGGACTAGCGGGAGCCAATGAGCAGTTCTTC; CDR3aa: CASSPWGLAGANEQFF
j_gene: TRBJ1-1; abundance: -; v_gene: TRBV30; d_gene: -; CDR3nt: TGTGCCTGGGGGGCTTTAGCAATGGACACTGAAGCTTTCTTT; CDR3aa: CAWGALAMDTEAFF
j_gene: TRBJ2-7; abundance: -; v_gene: TRBV25-1; d_gene: TRBD1; CDR3nt: TGTGCCAGCAGTGACCGGACAGGCTCCTACGAGCAGTACTTC; CDR3aa: CASSDRTGSYEQYF
j_gene: TRBJ2-7; abundance: -; v_gene: TRBV9; d_gene: -; CDR3nt: TGTGCCAGCAGCGTAGGGCTAGGAGGGGCAGGGTACTACGAGCAGTACTTC; CDR3aa: CASSVGLGGAGYYEQYF
j_gene: TRBJ2-1; abundance: -; v_gene: TRBV5-6; d_gene: TRBD2; CDR3nt: TGTGCCAGCAGCTCATTAAACGGACTAGAAGGTGGGCAGTTCTTC; CDR3aa: CASSSLNGLEGGQFF
j_gene: TRBJ2-5; abundance: -; v_gene: TRBV5-4; d_gene: -; CDR3nt: TGTGCCAGCAGCGACAGCAGGGGAGAGACCCAGTACTTC; CDR3aa: CASSDSRGETQYF
j_gene: TRBJ1-1; abundance: few; v_gene: TRBV2; d_gene: -; CDR3nt: TGTGCCAGCAGTGAAGAGACTGGAGAGTTGGCTTTCTTT; CDR3aa: CASSEETGELAFF
j_gene: TRBJ2-2; abundance: -; v_gene: TRBV30; d_gene: TRBD2; CDR3nt: TGTGCCTGGAGCGGCGGGAGGGCGCGGGCCGGGGAGCTGTTTTTT; CDR3aa: CAWSGGRARAGELFF
j_gene: TRBJ1-1; abundance: many; v_gene: TRBV28; d_gene: -; CDR3nt: TGTGCCAGCAGTTTGCTTACAGGGAACACTGAAGCTTTCTTT; CDR3aa: CASSLLTGNTEAFF
j_gene: TRBJ2-7; abundance: -; v_gene: TRBV6-5; d_gene: -; CDR3nt: TGTGCCAGCAGTGAAGCTAACTACGAGCAGTACTTC; CDR3aa: CASSEANYEQYF
j_gene: TRBJ1-2; abundance: many; v_gene: TRBV29-1; d_gene: TRBD1; CDR3nt: TGCAGCTCTCGACTGAGGGGGCGCGGGGGCTACACCTTC; CDR3aa: CSSRLRGRGGYTF
j_gene: TRBJ1-5; abundance: -; v_gene: TRBV6-5; d_gene: -; CDR3nt: TGTGCCAGCAGTGAGGTCAACAATCAGCCCCAGCATTTT; CDR3aa: CASSEVNNQPQHF
j_gene: TRBJ2-1; abundance: -; v_gene: TRBV30; d_gene: -; CDR3nt: TGTGCCTGGAGTGTGAAACTCTACAATGAGCAGTTCTTC; CDR3aa: CAWSVKLYNEQFF
j_gene: TRBJ2-7; abundance: -; v_gene: TRBV6-6; d_gene: TRBD1; CDR3nt: TGTGCCAGCAGTTCTTTAGGGACAGGGGGGTACGAGCAGTACTTC; CDR3aa: CASSSLGTGGYEQYF
j_gene: TRBJ2-7; abundance: few; v_gene: TRBV28; d_gene: -; CDR3nt: TGTGCCAGCAGGACCGACAGGTACTACGAGCAGTACTTC; CDR3aa: CASRTDRYYEQYF
j_gene: TRBJ1-5; abundance: -; v_gene: TRBV7-8; d_gene: -; CDR3nt: TGTGCCAGCAGCTTAGTTCGGCAGGGCTCGAATCAGCCCCAGCATTTT; CDR3aa: CASSLVRQGSNQPQHF
j_gene: TRBJ1-3; abundance: few; v_gene: TRBV15; d_gene: -; CDR3nt: TGTGCCACCAGCAGAGATCGGGGACACTCTGGAAACACCATATATTTT; CDR3aa: CATSRDRGHSGNTIYF
j_gene: TRBJ2-1; abundance: many; v_gene: TRBV15; d_gene: -; CDR3nt: TGTGCCACCAGCAGGGACCCAACACACAATGAGCAGTTCTTC; CDR3aa: CATSRDPTHNEQFF
j_gene: TRBJ2-7; abundance: -; v_gene: TRBV6-1; d_gene: TRBD1; CDR3nt: TGTGCCAGCAGTGAAGCGTGGCAGGGGGCGAACGAGCAGTACTTC; CDR3aa: CASSEAWQGANEQYF
j_gene: TRBJ2-7; abundance: -; v_gene: TRBV5-4; d_gene: -; CDR3nt: TGTGCCAGCAGCTTTGAGGAGGGGAGCTCCTACGAGCAGTACTTC; CDR3aa: CASSFEEGSSYEQYF